This T cell receptor beta chain was captured by sequencing in a study of blood T cell repertoires in COVID-19. Measured with immunoSEQ multiplex PCR; TCRdb has only the in-frame clones, and not every one. The profile shows 55,000 to 95,000 clones, around 81% of them singletons. This TCR was sampled from a woman aged 65 to 85 with acute or convalescent COVID-19. Sequenced: peripheral blood.

The CDR3 bases are TGTGCCAGCAGCATAAGACAGGGGAGGTACGAGCAGTACTTC. Translated, it gives CASSIRQGRYEQYF. V usage is TRBV28 and J usage is TRBJ2-7; TRBD1 matches 8 bases. The trim removed 6 bases at V and 4 bases at J, leaving 8 bases unmatched. The germline V gene has CDR1 MDHEN and CDR2 SYDVKM. The CDR3 is 14 amino acids.